The 16 T cell receptor beta chains below come from one sample, sequenced in a study of spatial heterogeneity in lung cancer. TCRdb re-derived calls from the 5' RACE reads in MiXCR, one entry per CDR3 protein. The sample includes tens of thousands of distinct CDR3 sequences, approximately 12% seen only once; the top ten take under 50%. Described time point: sample taken at primary tumor resection. Specimen: PBMCs, collected at surgery. The receptors here all came from a male donor with early-stage non-small cell lung cancer.

Only a few counts were recorded for this clonotype. V gene TRBV6-2 or TRBV6-3 combines with J gene TRBJ2-3; 7 bases are a match to TRBD2. V dropped 7 bases and J dropped 5; count of bases not matched to a gene: 12. CDR3 length: 15 amino acids. Germline CDR1 reads MNHEY; CDR2 reads SVGEGT. The CDR3 loop is CASTTRRERGDTQYF. DNA of the CDR3: TGTGCCAGCACCACACGGCGGGAGAGGGGAGATACGCAGTATTTT.

There are a few counts of this clonotype. The V call is TRBV11-2, the J call TRBJ2-3, with TRBD2 matching over 14 bases. The CDR3 covers 18 residues. The V segment lost 5 bases and the J segment 2 bases; nucleotides outside the gene matches: 9. CDR1 and CDR2 from the germline V gene are SGHAT and FQNNGV. CDR3 sequence: CASSLTSGGALLTDTQYF. In DNA, the CDR3 is TGTGCCAGCAGCCTGACTAGCGGGGGGGCCCTACTCACAGATACGCAGTATTTT.

In its sample, this clonotype was seen many times. V gene TRBV12-3 or TRBV12-4 combines with J gene TRBJ2-3, with TRBD1 as a possible D gene (6 bases). The germline V and J ends were trimmed by 3 bases and 3 bases, with 10 bases remaining between them. The CDR3 extends over 14 amino acids. CDR3 loop: CASSFGQGTDTQYF. The DNA of the CDR3 is TGTGCCAGCAGTTTCGGGCAGGGGACAGATACGCAGTATTTT.

The chain carries TRBV5-1 and TRBJ2-5; 10 bases agree with TRBD1. This CDR3 has 15 amino acids. Germline assignment: CDR1 SGHRS and CDR2 YFSETQ. The V and J ends lost 4 bases and 1 base, in that order; junction bases with no gene match: 4. The CDR3 sequence: CASSLDRGPQETQYF. The CDR3 bases are TGCGCCAGCAGCCTCGACAGGGGGCCCCAAGAGACCCAGTACTTC.

The CDR3 DNA reads as TGCAGCGTTGAAGGGGGCGACGGCTACACCTTC. This translates into CSVEGGDGYTF. This chain uses TRBV29-1 with TRBJ1-2, with a weak D call TRBD1 (5 bases). The germline CDR1 and CDR2 sequences are SQVTM and ANQGSEA. The CDR3 is made up of 11 amino acids. Trimming removed 1 base from V and 8 bases from J, with 8 bases in between.

J is TRBJ2-5 and V is TRBV7-7, with TRBD2 matching over 10 bases. From germline, CDR1 is SSHAT and CDR2 FNYEAQ (reference sequence). The CDR3 extends over 13 amino acids. Here the CDR3 reads CASGGSAQETQYF. The CDR3 DNA sequence: TGTGCTAGCGGGGGGAGTGCTCAAGAGACCCAGTACTTC.

This clonotype was seen repeatedly, ten times or more. The chain is built from TRBV5-1 and TRBJ2-5, with D perhaps matching TRBD2 (6 bases). Germline V gene data show CDR1 as SGHRS and CDR2 as YFSETQ. With 5 bases removed from V and 5 bases from J, the gap between germline ends came to 13 bases. The CDR3 totals 13 residues. In nucleotides, the CDR3 is TGCGCCAGCAGGGAAACGGGGAGGGAGACCCAGTACTTC. Translated, it gives CASRETGRETQYF.

This clonotype was observed a handful of times. The rearrangement links TRBV7-9 to TRBJ1-5; D is undetermined. Germline CDR1 SEHNR, CDR2 FQNEAQ (reference sequence). This CDR3 has 12 amino acids. Trimming removed 1 base from V and 7 bases from J, with 5 bases in between. This CDR3 reads CASSLDSQPQHF. The CDR3 DNA sequence: TGTGCCAGCAGCTTAGACTCCCAGCCCCAGCATTTT.

This clonotype was found a few times. The CDR3 loop reads CASSRLGTDEAFF. CDR3 in DNA: TGCGCCAGCAGCCGGCTCGGGACAGACGAAGCTTTCTTT. J is TRBJ1-1 and V is TRBV4-1; 7 bases agree with TRBD1. Germline trimming cut 4 bases from V and 8 bases from J; bases unmatched to any gene: 7. The CDR3 extends over 13 amino acids. Germline V gene lookup returns CDR1 MGHRA and CDR2 YSYEKL.

V and J are TRBV7-2 and TRBJ1-2; D may be TRBD1 (5 bases). This CDR3 region has 14 residues. V was clipped by 5 bases and J by 0 bases, with 10 bases between them. Germline V CDR1 and CDR2: SGHTA, FQGNSA. The CDR3 loop is CASSRTPANYGYTF. DNA for the CDR3: TGTGCCAGCAGCCGGACACCAGCTAACTATGGCTACACCTTC. Combining the CDR3 with reference TRBV7-2 and TRBJ1-2 gives the whole variable domain GAGVSQSPSNKVTEKGKDVELRCDPISGHTALYWYRQSLGQGLEFLIYFQGNSAPDKSGLPSDRFSAERTGGSVSTLTIQRTQQEDSAVYLCASSRTPANYGYTFGSGTRLTVV.

The chain employs TRBV6-2 or TRBV6-3 and TRBJ1-5, with TRBD1 identical over 7 bases. The CDR3 runs to 15 residues. Trimming removed 0 bases from V and 6 bases from J; junction bases left unmatched: 5. CDR1 MNHEY and CDR2 SVGEGT come from the germline V gene. In DNA form, the CDR3 reads TGTGCCAGCAGTTACTCGAAGGGGGCTGTTCAGCCCCAGCATTTT. Its translation is CASSYSKGAVQPQHF.

This clonotype showed up just a few times. The chain couples TRBV7-2 to TRBJ2-4; unclear D gene. Trimming stripped 1 base from V and 4 bases from J, with 5 bases between. The CDR3 contains 13 residues. CDR1 is SGHTA, CDR2 FQGNSA, per germline. The CDR3 is CASSLEWKNIQYF. The CDR3 nucleotides are TGTGCCAGCAGCTTAGAGTGGAAAAACATTCAGTACTTC.

The table lists this clonotype with a few counts. V is TRBV12-3 or TRBV12-4 and J is TRBJ2-1; 9 bases are shared with TRBD1. Trimming removed 4 bases from V and 7 bases from J; junction bases left unmatched: 14. The CDR3 has 17 amino acids. The CDR3 DNA reads as TGTGCCAGCAGTTCATGGGCCCGGGACAGGGTCTCGAATGAGCAGTTCTTC. It yields the protein CASSSWARDRVSNEQFF.

This clonotype was recorded a few times. The chain is built from TRBV5-4 and TRBJ2-1; D may be TRBD1 (6 bases). CDR1 is SGHNT, CDR2 YYREEE, per germline (reference sequence). Trimming removed 1 base at V and 7 bases at J, with 9 bases between. The CDR3 covers 13 residues. The CDR3 reads CASSLQGPNEQFF. The CDR3 nucleotides read TGTGCCAGCAGCTTGCAGGGGCCTAATGAGCAGTTCTTC.

This clonotype has at least ten counts. The chain links TRBV19 to TRBJ2-7; D remains unclear. This CDR3 is built from 11 residues. Germline CDR1 reads LNHDA; CDR2 reads SQIVND (reference sequence). Trimming removed 6 bases from V and 6 bases from J, with 9 bases in between. CDR3 nucleotides: TGTGCCAGTAGCACCCTAGGCGAGCAGTACTTC. Amino acids: CASSTLGEQYF.

The V call is TRBV29-1, the J call TRBJ2-3, with D perhaps TRBD1 (6 bases). With 4 bases removed from V and 6 bases from J, the gap between germline ends came to 14 bases. This CDR3 is 13 amino acids long. CDR1 and CDR2 from the germline V gene are SQVTM and ANQGSEA. Here the CDR3 reads CSVVWAGDDTQYF. The CDR3 coding sequence is TGCAGCGTTGTTTGGGCAGGGGACGATACGCAGTATTTT.